The 7 T cell receptor beta chains in this list originate from one sample, sequenced in a study of blood T cell repertoires in COVID-19. This table comes from immunoSEQ multiplex PCR, and its TCRdb copy is limited to in-frame clones, with some not included. The table lists 90,000 to 150,000 clones, more than 85% of them singletons, with about a fifth in the top ten. The specimen sequenced was peripheral blood. The receptors derive from a human donor with acute or convalescent COVID-19. The donor label of this sample is uncertain.

On this clone itself: Other DNA sequences in the sample encode the same CDR3. The V gene is TRBV27, the J gene TRBJ2-5; 12 bases match TRBD2. V lost 8 bases to trimming and J lost 4 bases; unmatched junction nucleotides: 5. The germline V gene has CDR1 MNHEY and CDR2 SMNVEV (reference sequence). The CDR3 contains 14 residues. CDR3 DNA: TGTGCCAGCTCCGGGACTAGCGGGCTAGAGACCCAGTACTTC. Protein sequence: CASSGTSGLETQYF.

This clone was observed once. The chain joins TRBV7-9 to TRBJ1-1; D is possibly TRBD1 (6 bases). CDR1 is SEHNR and CDR2 is FQNEAQ in the germline V gene (reference sequence). The CDR3 loop spans 17 amino acids. V gave up 1 base and J gave up 4 bases, with 19 bases separating them. The CDR3 here is CASSLVSTQGWVTEAFF. The DNA of the CDR3 is TGTGCCAGCAGCTTAGTGAGCACCCAGGGGTGGGTCACTGAAGCTTTCTTT.

This rearrangement joins TRBV27 to TRBJ2-1; TRBD1 matches 7 bases. The CDR3 is 15 amino acids. Germline V gives CDR1 MNHEY, CDR2 SMNVEV (reference sequence). The V segment lost 5 bases and the J segment 1 base; nucleotides outside the gene matches: 5. This CDR3 reads CASSPAGGSYNEQFF. In DNA, the CDR3 is TGTGCCAGCAGTCCCGCAGGGGGTTCCTACAATGAGCAGTTCTTC.

The chain uses TRBV10-3 and TRBJ1-5; TRBD1 aligns across 9 bases. Per the germline V gene, CDR1 is ENHRY and CDR2 is SYGVKD. This CDR3 is built from 18 residues. Unmatched junction bases numbered 10, after V lost 0 bases and J lost 4 bases. CDR3 region: CAISESRLSTGGNQPQHF. CDR3 sequence (DNA): TGTGCCATCAGTGAGTCGAGGCTATCGACAGGGGGTAATCAGCCCCAGCATTTT.

The genes are TRBV15 and TRBJ2-2, with 7 bases fitting TRBD2. The CDR3 consists of 19 residues. In germline, CDR1 is LNHNV, CDR2 YYDKDF (reference sequence). J was trimmed by 7 bases and V by 0 bases; bases with no gene match: 17. The CDR3 DNA follows: TGTGCCACCAGCAGAGATCTGGGGGGGTCTTCCCGTCGGAGCGGGGAGCTGTTTTTT. This codes for CATSRDLGGSSRRSGELFF. Combining the CDR3 with reference TRBV15 and TRBJ2-2 gives the whole variable domain DAMVIQNPRYQVTQFGKPVTLSCSQTLNHNVMYWYQQKSSQAPKLLFHYYDKDFNNEADTPDNFQSRRPNTSFCFLDIRSPGLGDTAMYLCATSRDLGGSSRRSGELFFGEGSRLTVL.

The chain recombines TRBV21-1 with TRBJ1-1; the table gives TRBD1 as D, unverified against the DNA. TRBV21-1 is a pseudogene segment. The CDR3 sequence is 16 residues long. This CDR3 is CASSKSSDRRNTEAFF. As DNA, the CDR3 is TGTGCCAGCAGCAAATCGTCGGACAGGAGGAACACTGAAGCTTTCTTT.

The rearrangement uses TRBV5-4 and TRBJ2-5; D is possibly TRBD1 (5 bases). This CDR3 has 16 residues. The germline gives CDR1 SGHNT, CDR2 YYREEE (reference sequence). V lost 2 bases and J 4 bases, leaving 18 bases between the germline ends. The CDR3 sequence: CASSFDWGSLGETQYF. In DNA, the CDR3 is TGTGCCAGCAGCTTTGATTGGGGCTCTTTGGGAGAGACCCAGTACTTC.